The subject of this entry is one T cell receptor beta chain. Its antigen is unidentified. Clones were read by immunoSEQ multiplex PCR, and TCRdb kept only the in-frame ones, dropping some. The sample includes over a thousand clones, roughly a third of them seen just once. These data come from a study of T cells in localized non-small cell lung cancer. Points from the study as a whole: In adjacent lung, a median roughly 60 of the top 100 tumor clones were found.

Germline V lookup: CDR1 MDHEN, CDR2 SYDVKM. The CDR3 covers 15 residues. The germline V and J ends were trimmed by 6 bases and 4 bases, with 17 bases remaining between them. The rearrangement links TRBV28 to TRBJ2-3; TRBD1 or TRBD2 may be the D gene (5 bases each). This TCR derives from a male donor at least 60 years old with stage I squamous cell lung carcinoma. The material sequenced was normal lung tissue next to the tumor, taken before any cancer treatment. CDR3 sequence reads: CASRPTGGSADTQYF. CDR3 DNA sequence: TGTGCCAGCAGGCCTACAGGTGGTAGCGCAGATACGCAGTATTTT.